This is a list of T cell receptor beta chains from one sample in a study of regulatory T cells in long-lasting Graves disease. TCRdb re-derived calls from the multiplex PCR reads in MiXCR, one entry per CDR3 protein. The sample has 350,000 to 450,000 distinct CDR3 sequences, roughly 24% seen once. The sample was peripheral blood mononuclear cells (PBMCs), taken when the disease was refractory, from a patient treated with antithyroid drugs. These TCRs come from a woman aged 35 to 49 with Graves disease. Each CDR3 is given with its conserved first and last residue. The order of the fields is V gene, D gene, clone size, J gene, CDR3 length, CDR3 protein, CDR3 DNA. D genes are given only for firm matches. Clone sizes are given selectively: once, few, many, or a class where the clone is expanded.

>TRBV6-1|-|-|TRBJ1-4|16
CASGSLQIGGGEKLFF
TGTGCCAGCGGATCCTTACAGATCGGCGGTGGCGAAAAACTGTTTTTT
>TRBV27|TRBD1|few|TRBJ2-7|14
CASSPQGAAYEQYF
TGTGCCAGCAGTCCCCAGGGGGCCGCCTACGAGCAGTACTTC
>TRBV28|-|many|TRBJ1-5|17
CASSLGTQSYSNQPQHF
TGTGCCAGCAGTTTGGGAACGCAGTCTTATAGCAATCAGCCCCAGCATTTT
>TRBV10-3|-|-|TRBJ2-2|14
CAMAPGKPAGELFF
TGTGCCATGGCCCCCGGGAAACCCGCCGGGGAGCTGTTTTTT
>TRBV28|TRBD1|many|TRBJ1-1|16
CASSPRQGIRVTEAFF
TGTGCCAGCAGTCCTCGACAGGGGATACGAGTGACTGAAGCTTTCTTT
>TRBV29-1|-|-|TRBJ2-1|11
CSVRFAGEQFF
TGCAGCGTTCGTTTCGCGGGTGAGCAGTTCTTC
>TRBV24-1|TRBD1|-|TRBJ2-7|16
CATSETGTGFTYEQYF
TGTGCCACCAGTGAGACCGGGACAGGGTTTACCTACGAGCAGTACTTC
>TRBV19|-|-|TRBJ1-1|13
CASTLGWNTEAFF
TGTGCCAGTACCCTTGGCTGGAACACTGAAGCTTTCTTT
>TRBV7-2|-|few|TRBJ2-3|15
CASSDMGTSTDTQYF
TGTGCCAGCAGCGATATGGGCACTAGCACAGATACGCAGTATTTT
>TRBV7-8|TRBD2|few|TRBJ2-3|15
CASSQLAPSTDTQYF
TGTGCCAGCAGCCAACTAGCGCCGAGCACAGATACGCAGTATTTT
>TRBV6-2/TRBV6-3|TRBD2|-|TRBJ2-3|15
CASNLGLASTDTQYF
TGTGCCAGCAACCTAGGACTAGCCAGCACAGATACGCAGTATTTT
>TRBV28|TRBD1|many|TRBJ2-7|16
CASSGRQGNGIYEQYF
TGTGCCAGCAGTGGTCGACAGGGGAATGGGATATACGAGCAGTACTTC
>TRBV7-8|TRBD2|-|TRBJ2-1|16
CASRIKVAAGAGEQFF
TGTGCCAGCAGGATCAAAGTGGCAGCGGGAGCGGGTGAGCAGTTCTTC
>TRBV28|-|many|TRBJ1-3|15
CASSFRGALGNTIYF
TGTGCCAGCAGTTTTCGGGGGGCGCTGGGAAACACCATATATTTT
>TRBV19|-|few|TRBJ2-2|14
CASSYVPNTGELFF
TGTGCCAGTTCCTACGTACCGAACACCGGGGAGCTGTTTTTT
>TRBV7-2|TRBD1|-|TRBJ2-5|15
CASSLRRQGWETQYF
TGTGCCAGCAGCCTCCGGAGACAGGGGTGGGAGACCCAGTACTTC
>TRBV28|TRBD2|-|TRBJ2-4|14
CASSIRHLAGQEVF
TGTGCCAGCAGTATAAGGCATCTAGCGGGACAAGAAGTCTTC
>TRBV28|-|few|TRBJ1-1|14
CASGNGGRGTEAFF
TGTGCCAGTGGAAATGGGGGTCGGGGCACTGAAGCTTTCTTT
>TRBV12-3/TRBV12-4|-|many|TRBJ2-4|16
CASSQPPQIAKNIQYF
TGTGCCAGCAGTCAGCCGCCACAGATAGCCAAAAACATTCAGTACTTC
>TRBV6-1|-|many|TRBJ1-5|14
CASAGLISYQPQHF
TGTGCCAGCGCCGGCCTAATATCCTATCAGCCCCAGCATTTT
>TRBV6-1|-|many|TRBJ2-5|15
CASSGSWGRRETQYF
TGTGCCAGCAGCGGGAGCTGGGGGAGGAGAGAGACCCAGTACTTC
>TRBV6-2/TRBV6-3|-|many|TRBJ1-5|16
CASSYGETHRNQPQHF
TGTGCCAGCAGTTACGGGGAGACCCACCGCAATCAGCCCCAGCATTTT
>TRBV7-8|-|many|TRBJ2-5|16
CASSPGIRGPGETQYF
TGTGCCAGCAGCCCTGGCATACGGGGTCCGGGGGAGACCCAGTACTTC
>TRBV11-2|TRBD2|-|TRBJ2-1|15
CASTPEGGSGDEQFF
TGTGCCAGCACCCCCGAGGGCGGGAGTGGGGATGAGCAGTTCTTC
>TRBV28|TRBD2|many|TRBJ2-7|18
CASSFGWAEAGGPGEQYF
TGTGCCAGCAGTTTTGGGTGGGCAGAAGCGGGAGGGCCGGGAGAGCAGTACTTC
>TRBV20-1|-|many|TRBJ2-7|13
CSARVEASYEQYF
TGCAGTGCTAGAGTTGAAGCGAGCTACGAGCAGTACTTC
>TRBV12-3/TRBV12-4|TRBD2|-|TRBJ2-1|16
CASRMGLAGGQGEQFF
TGTGCCAGCAGAATGGGACTAGCGGGAGGGCAGGGGGAGCAGTTTTTC
>TRBV10-1|TRBD2|few|TRBJ2-2|14
CASSLAGLAGELLF
TGCGCCAGCAGTCTAGCGGGTCTTGCCGGGGAGCTGCTTTTT
>TRBV2|-|many|TRBJ2-5|11
CASSWAETQYF
TGTGCCAGCAGTTGGGCGGAGACCCAGTACTTC
>TRBV20-1|-|few|TRBJ2-2|13
CSAPRENTGELFF
TGCAGTGCCCCAAGGGAGAACACCGGGGAGCTGTTTTTT
>TRBV7-8|TRBD2|-|TRBJ2-1|15
CASSGVAGGPHEQFF
TGTGCCAGCAGCGGAGTAGCGGGAGGGCCTCATGAGCAGTTCTTC
>TRBV11-3|-|-|TRBJ1-1|16
CASSLDGRGGDTEAFF
TGTGCCAGCAGCTTAGATGGGAGGGGAGGGGACACTGAAGCTTTCTTT
>TRBV28|-|-|TRBJ2-2|16
CASSLSVAGNTGELFF
TGTGCCAGCAGTTTAAGTGTGGCGGGAAACACCGGGGAGCTGTTTTTT